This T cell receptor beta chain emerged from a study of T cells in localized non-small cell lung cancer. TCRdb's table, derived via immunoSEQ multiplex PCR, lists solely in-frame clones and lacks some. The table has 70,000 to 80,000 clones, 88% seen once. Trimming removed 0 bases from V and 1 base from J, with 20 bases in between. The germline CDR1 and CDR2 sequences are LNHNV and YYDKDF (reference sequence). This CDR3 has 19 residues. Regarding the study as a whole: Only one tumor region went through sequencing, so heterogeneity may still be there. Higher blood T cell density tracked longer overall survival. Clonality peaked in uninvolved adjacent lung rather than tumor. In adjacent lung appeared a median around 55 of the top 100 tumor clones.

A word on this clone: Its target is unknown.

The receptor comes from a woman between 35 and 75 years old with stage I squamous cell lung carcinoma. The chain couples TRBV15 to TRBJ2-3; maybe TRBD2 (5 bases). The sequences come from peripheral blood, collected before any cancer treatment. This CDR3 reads CATSRDLRVGVVGTDTQYF. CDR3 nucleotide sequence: TGTGCCACCAGCAGAGATCTACGGGTCGGGGTTGTAGGCACAGATACGCAGTATTTT. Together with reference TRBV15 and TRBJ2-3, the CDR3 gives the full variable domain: DAMVIQNPRYQVTQFGKPVTLSCSQTLNHNVMYWYQQKSSQAPKLLFHYYDKDFNNEADTPDNFQSRRPNTSFCFLDIRSPGLGDTAMYLCATSRDLRVGVVGTDTQYFGPGTRLTVL.